Sequencing of this T cell receptor (beta chain) was carried out in a study of cytomegalovirus exposure and HLA in healthy donors. Primers: 60 Vbeta forward and 13 Jbeta reverse. Method: immunoSEQ multiplex PCR; TCRdb's copy keeps in-frame clones and lacks some. The data contain around 140,000 clones, 70% to 85% of them seen just once; the ten biggest clones take up approximately 1.6%. Study outcomes and limitations: Previously analyzed data showed that most TCR beta V segments were productive at a frequency of about 90% or about 30%.

The germline CDR1 and CDR2 sequences are KGHSH and LQKENI. The CDR3 has 16 residues. Trimming cost V 0 bases and J 7 bases; bases outside gene matches: 7. In regard to this clone: Its antigen is undetermined.

Material: PBMCs. The chain links TRBV18 to TRBJ2-1; 9 positions agree with TRBD2. This TCR was recovered from a female donor in good health and CMV-seronegative. The CDR3 sequence is CASSPPIGTSRNEQFF. CDR3 DNA: TGTGCCAGCTCACCACCGATCGGGACTAGCAGGAATGAGCAGTTCTTC.